This paragraph covers one T cell receptor (beta chain) sequence. The antigen is unknown. The CDR3 is made up of 12 amino acids. Germline CDR1 reads GTSNPN; CDR2 reads SVGIG (reference sequence). Deletions cut 2 bases from V and 4 bases from J, with 5 bases between. Method: immunoSEQ multiplex PCR; TCRdb's copy keeps in-frame clones and lacks some. The table lists around 70,000 clones, 70% to 90% of them singletons. These data are taken from a study of T cell responses to AZD1222 COVID-19 vaccine. Broader study findings: The sample set comprised mostly white British donors with more females, and clonal diversity was possibly underestimated. Spike-spanning, vaccine-associated CD4 TCRs were dominant at 160-218 and 743-854.

This TCR derives from an adult who received the AZD1222 COVID-19 vaccine. Sequenced here: peripheral blood, sampled 28 days after the second AZD1222 dose. The rearrangement joins TRBV30 to TRBJ2-2; D is undetermined. The DNA of the CDR3 is TGTGCCTGGAGTCGTTCCACCGGGGAGCTGTTTTTT. It is translated as CAWSRSTGELFF.